Below, one TCR beta chain is given with its context. Per the original methods: Amplification with reference gene primers provided the estimates of nucleated cell counts. Repertoires were generated with immunoSEQ multiplex PCR, while TCRdb's copy carries only in-frame clones and drops some. Clonal size and the V and J genes are those of that table, whereas D and trimming came from the DNA. The sample includes about 46,000 clones, approximately 82% seen only once; the top ten take 6.1%. This sample was included in a study of blood T cell repertoires in COVID-19. Study in general: Donors in the United States, Italy and Spain gave samples during acute or convalescent COVID-19. The cDNA or gDNA used as material had been derived from T cells, B-cell-depleted T cells, or PBMCs.

V shed 4 bases and J 5 bases; nucleotides not matched to a gene: 5. Germline assignment: CDR1 SGDLS and CDR2 YYNGEE. This CDR3 contains 15 residues. Sequencing was performed on peripheral blood. The TCR was taken from a woman aged 80 or over with acute or convalescent COVID-19. The chain recombines TRBV9 with TRBJ1-6, with TRBD1 matching 8 bases. This CDR3 reads CASSLGQGDNSPLHF. DNA of the CDR3: TGTGCCAGCAGCCTCGGACAGGGTGATAATTCACCCCTCCACTTT.